This TCR beta chain was captured by sequencing in a study of blood T cell repertoires in COVID-19. Study summary: Whether acute or convalescent, the COVID-19 samples came from the United States, Italy and Spain. From T cells, B-cell-depleted T cells, or PBMCs came the material, which was cDNA or gDNA.

In the original workflow: Amplification from reference gene primers served as the basis for estimated nucleated cell counts. TCRdb's copy holds only in-frame clones and misses some; the assay was immunoSEQ multiplex PCR. V and J calls and clone size are as listed in that table; D and trimming were resolved from the DNA. This table holds 26,000 or so clones, around 87% found once. Trimming left V 0 bases short and J 4 bases short, with 10 bases between. The CDR3 loop spans 14 amino acids. Germline V gives CDR1 SGHDT, CDR2 YYEEEE. V and J are TRBV5-6 and TRBJ1-1; D gene unclear. The sample taken for sequencing was peripheral blood. This receptor was taken from a human donor in a cohort sampled during active COVID-19. The donor label of this sample is uncertain. The CDR3 DNA reads as TGTGCCAGCAGCTTGGCCAGGTCAGGCACTGAAGCTTTCTTT. Amino acids: CASSLARSGTEAFF.